Shown below are 17 T cell receptor beta chains from a single sample sequenced in a study of cytomegalovirus exposure and HLA in healthy donors. PCR primers comprised 60 Vbeta and 13 Jbeta primers. Sequenced by immunoSEQ multiplex PCR; TCRdb stores in-frame clones only, minus some. Of about 93,000 clones in the sample, around 81% are singletons; the top ten hold roughly 0.63%. Sequencing input: PBMCs. The receptor set was obtained from a man aged 25 to 45 in good health and CMV-seronegative.

The chain joins TRBV5-5 to TRBJ2-1; tentatively, D is TRBD1 (5 bases). The CDR3 runs 17 residues. Germline CDR1 and CDR2: SGHKS and YYEKEE (reference sequence). The germline V and J ends were trimmed by 4 bases and 3 bases, with 20 bases remaining between them. The CDR3 DNA sequence: TGTGCCAGCAGCCATTCTCCGGGCCCCGACAGCTACAATGAGCAGTTCTTC. Its translation is CASSHSPGPDSYNEQFF.

This clone was seen only a few times. This sequence joins TRBV27 and TRBJ2-7; 10 nucleotides align to TRBD1. The CDR3 sequence is 14 residues long. Trimming cost V 5 bases and J 3 bases; bases outside gene matches: 4. Germline values: CDR1 MNHEY, CDR2 SMNVEV (reference sequence). The CDR3 is CASSPRTGGYEQYF. The CDR3 coding sequence is TGTGCCAGCAGTCCCCGGACAGGGGGCTACGAGCAGTACTTC.

This rearrangement joins TRBV27 to TRBJ1-2; 8 nucleotides agree with TRBD1. This CDR3 contains 17 residues. Germline CDR1 is MNHEY and CDR2 is SMNVEV (reference sequence). Germline trimming cut 0 bases from V and 6 bases from J; bases unmatched to any gene: 12. CDR3 sequence reads: CASSLSWGQELSNGYTF. For the CDR3, the DNA is TGTGCCAGCAGTTTATCGTGGGGACAGGAGCTTTCCAATGGCTACACCTTC.

The chain recombines TRBV11-2 with TRBJ1-1; 9 bases are a match to TRBD1. Trimming removed 4 bases from V and 2 bases from J; junction bases left unmatched: 5. CDR3 length: 15 amino acids. Germline CDR1 and CDR2: SGHAT and FQNNGV. CDR3: CASSSSDRGNTEAFF. The CDR3 DNA is TGTGCCAGCAGCTCATCGGACAGGGGAAACACTGAAGCTTTCTTT.

J is TRBJ2-7 and V is TRBV27, with D possibly TRBD2 on 6 matching bases. Per the germline V gene, CDR1 is MNHEY and CDR2 is SMNVEV (reference sequence). The CDR3 length is 16 residues. V gave up 5 bases and J gave up 2 bases, with 19 bases separating them. In DNA, the CDR3 is TGTGCCAGCAGTCCAAGCTGGGACTTTTTCACCTACGAGCAGTACTTC. It yields the protein CASSPSWDFFTYEQYF.

This chain links TRBV25-1 with TRBJ2-1; weak D call: TRBD2 (6 bases). The CDR3 contains 14 residues. V lost 8 bases and J lost 0, with 11 bases in between. Germline V gives CDR1 MGHDK, CDR2 SYGVNS. The CDR3 spells CASAGGASYNEQFF. Here the CDR3 DNA reads TGTGCCAGCGCCGGCGGGGCCTCCTACAATGAGCAGTTCTTC.

The chain uses TRBV5-1 and TRBJ2-5; TRBD2 aligns across 7 bases. The CDR3 totals 15 residues. CDR1 is SGHRS, CDR2 YFSETQ, per germline. Trimming cost V 5 bases and J 3 bases; bases outside gene matches: 10. CDR3 amino acids: CASRFTGRPEETQYF. The CDR3, as DNA: TGCGCCAGCAGATTTACCGGGAGGCCTGAAGAGACCCAGTACTTC.

The rearrangement uses TRBV29-1 and TRBJ2-1; 8 bases map to TRBD2. CDR3 length: 14 residues. Trimming took 4 bases from V and 2 from J; bases not matched to a gene: 4. Per the germline V gene, CDR1 is SQVTM and CDR2 is ANQGSEA. This CDR3 reads CSVASSGPYNEQFF. CDR3 in DNA: TGCAGCGTTGCGTCTAGCGGGCCCTACAATGAGCAGTTCTTC.

This chain uses TRBV7-9 with TRBJ2-7, with D possibly matching TRBD2 (7 bases). Germline CDR1 SEHNR, CDR2 FQNEAQ (reference sequence). V gave up 5 bases and J gave up 2 bases, with 19 bases separating them. CDR3 length equals 16 residues. The CDR3 nucleotides are TGTGCCAGCAGCCGGGGAGGGCAGGGGCGAACCTACGAGCAGTACTTC. This translates into CASSRGGQGRTYEQYF.

The chain uses TRBV6-6 and TRBJ2-1; D not certain. Trimming pared 0 bases from V and 4 bases from J, leaving 13 bases between. Per the germline V gene, CDR1 is MNHNY and CDR2 is SVGAGI (reference sequence). This CDR3 spans 16 amino acids. The CDR3 region has the DNA TGTGCCAGCAGTTACTCGACGAACAGCTTTTACAATGAGCAGTTCTTC. This encodes CASSYSTNSFYNEQFF.

This clone was seen only once. J is TRBJ2-1 and V is TRBV5-1; 12 bases fit TRBD2. The CDR3 runs to 14 residues. The V gene's germline CDR1 is SGHRS and CDR2 YFSETQ. The ends lost 6 bases at V and 6 bases at J; junction bases unmatched: 4. For the CDR3, the DNA is TGCGCCAGCACGACTAGCGGGAGTGTCAATGAGCAGTTCTTC. It is translated as CASTTSGSVNEQFF.

The rearrangement joins TRBV7-9 to TRBJ2-7, with 9 bases identical to TRBD1. Per germline, CDR1 SEHNR and CDR2 FQNEAQ (reference sequence). CDR3 length equals 14 residues. J gave up 2 bases and V 5 bases, and 4 bases lay outside the gene matches. The CDR3, as DNA: TGTGCCAGCAGCACGGGACAGGGACCCTACGAGCAGTACGTC. Residues: CASSTGQGPYEQYV.

The CDR3 loop reads CASSLQITDTQYF. The CDR3 region has the DNA TGTGCCAGCAGCCTGCAGATCACAGATACGCAGTATTTT. The chain carries TRBV7-2 and TRBJ2-3; no clear D. Trimming removed 5 bases from V and 2 bases from J, with 8 bases in between. Germline V gives CDR1 SGHTA, CDR2 FQGNSA. The length of the CDR3 is 13 residues.

This chain links TRBV18 with TRBJ1-2; the match to TRBD1 covers 7 bases. This CDR3 contains 15 residues. Germline assignment: CDR1 KGHSH and CDR2 LQKENI. The V segment lost 4 bases and the J segment 0 bases; nucleotides outside the gene matches: 5. The CDR3 DNA is TGTGCCAGCTCACTTGGGACAGCCTCTAACTATGGCTACACCTTC. It translates to CASSLGTASNYGYTF.

This chain connects TRBV4-2 to TRBJ2-3, with D unresolved. The CDR3 contains 15 residues. Between the trimmed V and J ends, which lost 0 bases and 3 bases, there was a span of 10 bases. Per the germline V gene, CDR1 is LGHNA and CDR2 is YNFKEQ. In DNA, the CDR3 is TGTGCCAGCAGCCAAGATGTACTAACTACAGATACGCAGTATTTT. Translating it yields CASSQDVLTTDTQYF.

J is TRBJ2-3 and V is TRBV10-3; perhaps TRBD1 as D (6 bases). Trimming took off 4 bases at V and 5 bases at J, with 22 bases between the two ends. The CDR3 consists of 17 residues. Germline values: CDR1 ENHRY, CDR2 SYGVKD. This CDR3 is CAISGSLDRPGEDTQYF. CDR3 nucleotides: TGTGCCATCAGTGGGAGCCTCGACAGGCCAGGTGAAGATACGCAGTATTTT.

The rearrangement uses TRBV7-2 and TRBJ1-2; D unclear. The length of the CDR3 is 14 residues. The germline V gene has CDR1 SGHTA and CDR2 FQGNSA. With 5 bases removed from V and 3 bases from J, the gap between germline ends came to 13 bases. The CDR3: CASSLEPFDYGYTF. CDR3 DNA sequence: TGTGCCAGCAGCCTGGAGCCTTTTGACTATGGCTACACCTTC.